This section outlines one T cell receptor beta chain sequence together with its context. Its antigen has not been determined. No base quality values were provided; no much bigger clone lies one nucleotide off. This entry belongs to a study of OX40 agonist ivuxolimab in advanced cancers. About the study as a whole: Ivuxolimab, which targeted the costimulatory receptor OX40 (CD134), was an agonistic, fully human IgG2 monoclonal antibody. Intravenous ivuxolimab was administered to patients every 2 weeks at six dose levels: 0.01, 0.1, 0.3, 1.5, 3 and 10 mg/kg. Of the roughly 51 patients in dose escalation, 19 had hepatocellular carcinoma, about 15 had melanoma, 9 had renal cell carcinoma and 9 had head and neck cancer. The dose-escalation cohort was around 83% male with a mean age of about 60 years, ranging from roughly 23 to 90. Patients were allowed to have had prior anti-PD-1, anti-PD-L1 or anti-CTLA-4 therapy, and approximately 40% of the dose-escalation patients had been treated with checkpoint inhibitors. Three dose-escalation patients achieved partial responses, one with hepatocellular carcinoma and two with cutaneous melanoma. The purpose of peripheral TCRbeta sequencing was to test whether ivuxolimab changed TCR sequence diversity and led to clonal T-cell expansion. The monotherapy dose-escalation portion (N = 52 patients) of the phase I ivuxolimab trial is reported in the paper. The full study reports these points: Low levels of normalized T-cell clonal expansion were also seen in some nonresponding patients. At doses of 0.1 to 3.0 mg/kg, clonal expansion of both CD4+ and CD8+ T cells in blood was seen between baseline and week 6. The antigen specificity of the peripheral T cells that underwent clonal expansion was not determined. After ivuxolimab, CD8+ T cells had more expanded clones than CD4+ T cells on average. In the 0.1-3.0 mg/kg groups, partial responders were among the patients with the lowest normalized peripheral clonal expansion, particularly in CD8+ T cells.

To sequence the TCRbeta CDR3 region, genomic DNA was isolated from the sorted cells. The immunoSEQ Assay was used to sequence the TCRbeta CDR3 regions. TCRdb limited this immuneACCESS table to in-frame rearrangements with V and J called. A share of clones is missing; checked studies link under half to unresolved V genes, and the rest is unexplained. The sample table contains under 85,000 clones; only one count was recorded for around 90% of them. Approximately 0.32% of the sample is taken by the ten largest. The trial excluded patients who had a history of autoimmune disease or who were on systemic immunosuppression. Peripheral blood for TCR sequencing was collected from all dose cohorts at baseline, on cycle 4 day 1, and on cycle 7 day 1. The samples were taken from a phase I, first-in-human, multicenter, open-label dose-escalation trial of ivuxolimab. The trial enrolled adults with locally advanced or metastatic head and neck squamous cell, hepatocellular, melanoma or renal cell carcinoma. Before TCR sequencing, CD4+ T cells and CD8+ T cells from peripheral blood were sorted into separate populations.

V and J lose 4 bases and 7 bases, and a span of 11 bases separates them. Including the terminal cysteine and phenylalanine, the CDR3 comprises 14 residues. Only the CDR3 portion is preserved as DNA: 42 bases, with reading frame beginning at the first base. The germline V gene gives CDR1 as MGHDK and CDR2 as SYGVNS. Sequences were derived from CD4+ or CD8+ T cells sorted from blood, sampled in a trial of the OX40 agonist ivuxolimab. The sequence is built from TRBV25-1 and TRBJ1-6; 5 matching bases give a weak D call of TRBD1. The clonotype was recovered from an adult with an advanced solid tumor such as melanoma, head and neck, liver or kidney cancer. The base sequence is TGTGCCAGCAGTGGGGACGGATTAAATTCACCCCTCCACTTT. Translated, this is CASSGDGLNSPLHF. Supplemented by the reference TRBV25-1 and TRBJ1-6 proteins around the CDR3, the complete variable domain is EADIYQTPRYLVIGTGKKITLECSQTMGHDKMYWYQQDPGMELHLIHYSYGVNSTEKGDLSSESTVSRIRTEHFPLTLESARPSHTSQYLCASSGDGLNSPLHFGNGTRLTVT.